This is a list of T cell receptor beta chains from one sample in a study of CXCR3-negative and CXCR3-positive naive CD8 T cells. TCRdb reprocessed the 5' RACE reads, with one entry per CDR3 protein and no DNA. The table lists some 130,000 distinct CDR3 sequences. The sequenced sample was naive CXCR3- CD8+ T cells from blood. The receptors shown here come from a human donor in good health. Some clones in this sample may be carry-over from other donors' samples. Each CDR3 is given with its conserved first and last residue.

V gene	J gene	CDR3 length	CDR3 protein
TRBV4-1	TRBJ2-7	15	CASSSATGTGYEQYF
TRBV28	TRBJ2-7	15	CASSLHRGTGDEQYF
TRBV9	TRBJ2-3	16	CASSVVGGPFTDTQYF
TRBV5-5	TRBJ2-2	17	CASSLEWDLRGTGELFF
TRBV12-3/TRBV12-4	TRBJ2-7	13	CASSTGPYGEQYF
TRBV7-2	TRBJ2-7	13	CASSLLSGSEQYF
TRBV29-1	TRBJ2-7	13	CSVESGQSYEQYF
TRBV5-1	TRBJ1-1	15	CASSLGALGATEAFF
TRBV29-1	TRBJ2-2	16	CSVPRWGGMNTGELFF
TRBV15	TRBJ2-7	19	CATSFTDGLAGALTYEQYF
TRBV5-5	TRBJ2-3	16	CASSLSGALGTDTQYF
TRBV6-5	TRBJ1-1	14	CASSYSSANTEAFF
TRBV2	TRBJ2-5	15	CASSVGGGARETQYF
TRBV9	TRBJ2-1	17	CASSTDLDRAYYNEQFF
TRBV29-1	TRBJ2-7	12	CSVEDRKSEQYF
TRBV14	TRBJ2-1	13	CASSQWLGGEQFF
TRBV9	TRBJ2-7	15	CASSVAGGKYYEQYF
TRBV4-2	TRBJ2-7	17	CASSQDRASGTFYEQYF
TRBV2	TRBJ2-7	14	CASSPRDLSYEQYF
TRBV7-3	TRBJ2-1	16	CASSLNPAGRGSEQFF
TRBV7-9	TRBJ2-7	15	CASSLSGQGLSEQYF
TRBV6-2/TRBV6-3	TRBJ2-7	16	CASSYGTGILSYEQYF
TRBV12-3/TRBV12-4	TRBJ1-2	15	CASRYSGQDRYGYTF
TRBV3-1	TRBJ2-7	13	CASSLAIEYEQYF
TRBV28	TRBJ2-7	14	CASRRDYLPHEQYF
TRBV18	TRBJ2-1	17	CASSPGAWDKNYNEQFF
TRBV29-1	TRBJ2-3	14	CSVVGLPLTDTQYF
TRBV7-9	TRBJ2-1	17	CASSLRTSGRADNEQFF
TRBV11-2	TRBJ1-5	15	CASSFDTTFGQPQHF
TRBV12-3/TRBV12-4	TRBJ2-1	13	CASGKTGINEQFF
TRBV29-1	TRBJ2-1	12	CSVPGRRNEQFF
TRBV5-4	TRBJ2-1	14	CASSFLAGDIEQFF
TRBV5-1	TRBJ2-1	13	CASSLMGVDEQFF
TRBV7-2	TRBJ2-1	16	CASSLVWDLNGNEQFF
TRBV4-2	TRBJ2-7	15	CASSQEGTGTYEQYF
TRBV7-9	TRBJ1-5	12	CASSLEVQPQHF
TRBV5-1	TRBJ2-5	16	CASSLEAPGGIETQYF
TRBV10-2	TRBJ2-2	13	CASSGTLTGELFF
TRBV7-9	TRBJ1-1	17	CASSLSQGPSWRTGAFF
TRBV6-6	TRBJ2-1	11	CASSSLNEQFF
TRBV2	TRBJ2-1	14	CASSDGQINNEQFF
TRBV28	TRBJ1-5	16	CASSLRGGKGNQPQHF
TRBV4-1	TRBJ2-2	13	CASGLTNTGELFF
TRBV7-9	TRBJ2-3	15	CASSLMTGVEDTQYF
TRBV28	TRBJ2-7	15	CASSSETDLGFEQYF
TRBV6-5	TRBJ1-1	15	CASSKYHRDRTEAFF